A few counts support the clone carrying this T cell receptor (beta chain). The target antigen is unknown. The CDR3 is 11 amino acids. V gave up 6 bases and J gave up 5 bases, with 4 bases separating them. Germline CDR1 LGHDT, CDR2 YNNKEL (reference sequence). UMIs and sample barcodes were carried by the TCR alpha and TCR beta cDNA libraries that 5'RACE produced using constant-segment primers. In TCRdb, the 5' RACE reads were re-called with MiXCR into one record per CDR3 protein. The sample lists 450,000 or so distinct CDR3 sequences, around 18% seen once, with around 9.2% in the top ten. The data belong to a study of T-cell memory formation after mild COVID-19. Notes on the study in general: Cross-reactive memory appears to have joined, as suggested by some responding clones showing up in pre-infection memory.

The rearrangement joins TRBV3-1 to TRBJ2-2; no reliable D call. Source material: PBMCs or a T cell subset sorted from them (not recorded which). The clonotype was recovered from an adult woman who had mild COVID-19 (a few samples of this study predate the infection). Cell type and time point are not known. The CDR3 coding sequence is TGTGCCAGCAGACAGACCGGGGAGCTGTTTTTT. Residues: CASRQTGELFF.